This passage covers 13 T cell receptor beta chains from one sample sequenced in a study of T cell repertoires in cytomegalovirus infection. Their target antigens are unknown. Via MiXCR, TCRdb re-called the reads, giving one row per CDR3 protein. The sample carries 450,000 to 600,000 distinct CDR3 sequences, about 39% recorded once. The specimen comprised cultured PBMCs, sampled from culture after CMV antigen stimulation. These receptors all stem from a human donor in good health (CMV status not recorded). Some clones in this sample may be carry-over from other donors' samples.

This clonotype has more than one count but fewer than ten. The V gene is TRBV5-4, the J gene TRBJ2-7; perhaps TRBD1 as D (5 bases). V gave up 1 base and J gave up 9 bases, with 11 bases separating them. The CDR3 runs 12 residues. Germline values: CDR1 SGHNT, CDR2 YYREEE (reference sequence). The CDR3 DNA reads TGTGCCAGCAGCTTGCCCGGTGGGGCGCAGTACTTC. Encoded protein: CASSLPGGAQYF.

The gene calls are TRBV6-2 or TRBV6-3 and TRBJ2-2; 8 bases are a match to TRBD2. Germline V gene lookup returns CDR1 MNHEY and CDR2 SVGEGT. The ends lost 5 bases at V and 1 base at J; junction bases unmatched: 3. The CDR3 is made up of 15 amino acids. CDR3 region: CASSRTSKNTGELFF. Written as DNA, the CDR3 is TGTGCCAGCAGTCGGACTAGCAAGAACACCGGGGAGCTGTTTTTT.

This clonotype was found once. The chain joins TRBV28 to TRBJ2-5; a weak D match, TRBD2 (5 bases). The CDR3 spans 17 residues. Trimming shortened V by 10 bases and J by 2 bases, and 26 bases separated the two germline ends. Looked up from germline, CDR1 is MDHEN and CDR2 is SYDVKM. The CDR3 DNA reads TGTGCCACCCACTGGAATTCAGGACTTGACCTACAAGAGACCCAGTACTTC. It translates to CATHWNSGLDLQETQYF.

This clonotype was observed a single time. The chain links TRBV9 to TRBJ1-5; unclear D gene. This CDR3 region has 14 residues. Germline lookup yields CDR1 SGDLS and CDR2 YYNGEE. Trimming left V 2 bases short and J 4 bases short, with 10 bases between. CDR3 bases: TGTGCCAGCAGCGTCGGGGTAGGAAATCAGCCCCAGCATTTT. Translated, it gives CASSVGVGNQPQHF.

The CDR3 coding sequence is TGTGCCAGCAGCCCCCCAAGGGGCCGGGGAGAGCAGTTCTTC. Amino acid sequence: CASSPPRGRGEQFF. V and J are TRBV7-2 and TRBJ2-1; D may correspond to TRBD1 or TRBD2 (5 bases each). The V and J ends lost 5 bases and 10 bases respectively, with 18 bases between them. The germline gives CDR1 SGHTA, CDR2 FQGNSA. CDR3 length: 14 residues.

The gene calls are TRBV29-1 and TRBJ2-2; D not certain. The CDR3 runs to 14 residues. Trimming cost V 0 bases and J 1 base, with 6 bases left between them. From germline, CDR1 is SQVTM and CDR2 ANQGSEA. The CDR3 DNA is TGCAGCGTTGAAGAGAACAGGAACACCGGGGAGCTGTTTTTT. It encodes CSVEENRNTGELFF.

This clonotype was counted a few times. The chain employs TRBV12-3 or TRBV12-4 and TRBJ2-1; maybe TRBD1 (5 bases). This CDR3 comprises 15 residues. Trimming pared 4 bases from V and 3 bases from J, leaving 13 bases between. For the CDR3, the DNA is TGTGCCAGCAGTTATATAGGGGTTATCTACAATGAGCAGTTCTTC. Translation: CASSYIGVIYNEQFF.

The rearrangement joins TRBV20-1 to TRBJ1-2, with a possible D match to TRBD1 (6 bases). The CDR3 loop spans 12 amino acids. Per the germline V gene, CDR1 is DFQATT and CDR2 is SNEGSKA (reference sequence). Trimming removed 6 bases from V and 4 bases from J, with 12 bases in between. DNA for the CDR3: TGCAGTGCGATTACAGGGACCTATGGCTACACCTTC. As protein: CSAITGTYGYTF.

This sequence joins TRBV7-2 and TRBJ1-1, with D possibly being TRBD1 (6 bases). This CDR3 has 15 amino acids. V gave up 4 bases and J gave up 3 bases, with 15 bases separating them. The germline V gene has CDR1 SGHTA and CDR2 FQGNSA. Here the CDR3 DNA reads TGTGCCAGCAGCTACTCGAGGGGGGTGGACACTGAAGCTTTCTTT. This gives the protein CASSYSRGVDTEAFF.

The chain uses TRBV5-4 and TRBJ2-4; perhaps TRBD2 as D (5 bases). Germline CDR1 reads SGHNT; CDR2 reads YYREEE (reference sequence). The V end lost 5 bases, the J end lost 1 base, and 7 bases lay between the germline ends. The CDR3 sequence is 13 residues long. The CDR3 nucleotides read TGTGCCAGCAGGGGAGAGGCCAAAAACATTCAGTACTTC. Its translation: CASRGEAKNIQYF.

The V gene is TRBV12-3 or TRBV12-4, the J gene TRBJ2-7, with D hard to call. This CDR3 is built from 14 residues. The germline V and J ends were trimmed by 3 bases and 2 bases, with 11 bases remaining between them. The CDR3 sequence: CASSFEVETYEQYF. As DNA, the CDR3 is TGTGCCAGCAGTTTCGAAGTCGAAACCTACGAGCAGTACTTC.

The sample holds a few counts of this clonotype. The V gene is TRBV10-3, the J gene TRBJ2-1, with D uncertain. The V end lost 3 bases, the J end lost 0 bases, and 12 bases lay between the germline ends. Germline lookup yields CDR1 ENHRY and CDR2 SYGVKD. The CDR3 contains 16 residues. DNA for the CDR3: TGTGCCATCAGTGACAAGGTGGGAAACTCCTACAATGAGCAGTTCTTC. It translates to CAISDKVGNSYNEQFF.

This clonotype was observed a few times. The CDR3 DNA is TGTGCCAGCAGTGAGGGGCGGTCTAGAAATTTACCGCAGTATTTT. Its translation: CASSEGRSRNLPQYF. This chain links TRBV2 with TRBJ2-3; tentatively, D is TRBD1 (5 bases). The V end lost 3 bases, the J end lost 10 bases, and 20 bases lay between the germline ends. Germline V gene lookup returns CDR1 SNHLY and CDR2 FYNNEI. The CDR3 has 15 amino acids.